The 5 T cell receptor beta chains in this list originate from one sample, sequenced in a study of CD8 T cells in ankylosing spondylitis (dated by TCRdb to the late 2010s). Overall study results and their limits: A TCR beta motif made up of fewer than 10 highly homologous amino acid variants appeared to be characteristic of blood from ankylosing spondylitis patients.

The library came from 5' RACE. Sequencing used an Illumina HiSeq 2500. TCRdb reworked the public reads: Q25 trimming with fastp, MiXCR clone assembly, productive beta chains retained. Each CDR3 protein appears once, grouped with its most common genes and DNA. The sample table shows a few hundred thousand distinct CDR3 sequences, and around 8% are seen once. Of the sample, about 14% is held by the ten largest clones. These receptors have no identified antigens. Sequenced sample: blood, either unsorted or a sorted T cell fraction (not recorded which). All receptors derive from a male donor with ankylosing spondylitis.

This clonotype was counted ten times or more. The genes are TRBV2 and TRBJ2-2; tentatively, D is TRBD2 (5 bases). Germline CDR1 and CDR2: SNHLY and FYNNEI. The CDR3 covers 13 residues. The ends were cut back, 7 bases at V and 5 bases at J, with 11 bases in the middle. This CDR3 is CASKTGWTGELFF. The CDR3 DNA is TGTGCCAGCAAAACGGGATGGACCGGGGAGCTGTTTTTT.

This clonotype was picked up a small number of times. The chain has TRBV3-1 and TRBJ2-7; D possibly matches TRBD1 or TRBD2 (6 bases each). Trimming took 4 bases from V and 4 from J, leaving 20 bases between them. The CDR3 consists of 16 residues. In germline, CDR1 is LGHDT, CDR2 YNNKEL (reference sequence). The CDR3 nucleotides read TGTGCCAGCAGCCGCCAGGGACTGCTGGGGGCTTACGAGCAGTACTTC. Translated: CASSRQGLLGAYEQYF.

There are many counts of this clonotype. The chain couples TRBV6-2 or TRBV6-3 to TRBJ2-2; TRBD2 aligns across 8 bases. CDR3 size: 13 residues. Germline V lookup: CDR1 MNHEY, CDR2 SVGEGT. V trimming: 6 bases; J trimming: 7 bases; junction bases outside the gene matches: 4. DNA for the CDR3: TGTGCCAGCAGCCCCCGGGGGGGCGGGGAGCTGTTTTTT. Its protein is CASSPRGGGELFF.

The sample holds a few counts of this clonotype. The gene calls are TRBV19 and TRBJ2-5, with a tentative D call TRBD1 (6 bases). This CDR3 spans 15 amino acids. V shed 1 base and J shed 2 bases, with 11 bases lying between them. Germline V gene data show CDR1 as LNHDA and CDR2 as SQIVND (reference sequence). The CDR3 DNA is TGTGCCAGTAGTATAGGGCCTACAGGGCAAGAGACCCAGTACTTC. This sequence encodes CASSIGPTGQETQYF.

This clonotype was counted at least ten times. The chain couples TRBV7-8 to TRBJ2-7; 9 bases line up with TRBD1. This CDR3 is built from 14 residues. Germline V gene data show CDR1 as SGHVS and CDR2 as FQNEAQ. V was pared by 4 bases and J by 3 bases, with 4 bases of the junction left unmatched. CDR3 in amino acids: CASSSDRGLYEQYF. The CDR3 DNA follows: TGTGCCAGCAGCTCGGACAGGGGACTCTACGAGCAGTACTTC.